One sample yielded the 3 T cell receptor beta chains listed below, sequenced in a study of T cell responses to AZD1222 COVID-19 vaccine. Sequencing was performed with immunoSEQ multiplex PCR; in TCRdb, only in-frame clones are kept and a portion is missing. This table holds 150,000 or so clones, approximately 94% found once. The sequencing used peripheral blood, collected on day 0 of AZD1222 vaccination. The receptors were gathered from an adult in good health.

The CDR3 DNA reads TGTGCCAGCAGCTTAGATCATCGGGGGGTGGAGACCCAGTACTTC. It encodes CASSLDHRGVETQYF. The J gene is TRBJ2-5, the V gene TRBV7-9; 7 bases align to TRBD2. V lost 1 base and J lost 5; bases outside the gene matches: 7. Germline V gene sequence: CDR1 SEHNR, CDR2 FQNEAQ (reference sequence). The CDR3 contains 15 residues.

The genes are TRBV19 and TRBJ1-2; D may be TRBD1 (5 bases). This CDR3 contains 14 residues. The ends were cut back, 5 bases at V and 0 bases at J, with 10 bases in the middle. Germline CDR1 LNHDA, CDR2 SQIVND (reference sequence). The CDR3 DNA sequence: TGTGCCAGTAGTTTCGGGACGTCTAACTATGGCTACACCTTC. This gives the protein CASSFGTSNYGYTF.

The chain combines TRBV30 with TRBJ1-6, with unresolved D. The germline gives CDR1 GTSNPN, CDR2 SVGIG (reference sequence). CDR3 size: 13 residues. Trimming took 7 bases from V and 5 from J, leaving 12 bases between them. Written as DNA, the CDR3 is TGTGCCTCCAGCATGGCCCATAATTCACCCCTCCACTTT. Amino acid sequence: CASSMAHNSPLHF.